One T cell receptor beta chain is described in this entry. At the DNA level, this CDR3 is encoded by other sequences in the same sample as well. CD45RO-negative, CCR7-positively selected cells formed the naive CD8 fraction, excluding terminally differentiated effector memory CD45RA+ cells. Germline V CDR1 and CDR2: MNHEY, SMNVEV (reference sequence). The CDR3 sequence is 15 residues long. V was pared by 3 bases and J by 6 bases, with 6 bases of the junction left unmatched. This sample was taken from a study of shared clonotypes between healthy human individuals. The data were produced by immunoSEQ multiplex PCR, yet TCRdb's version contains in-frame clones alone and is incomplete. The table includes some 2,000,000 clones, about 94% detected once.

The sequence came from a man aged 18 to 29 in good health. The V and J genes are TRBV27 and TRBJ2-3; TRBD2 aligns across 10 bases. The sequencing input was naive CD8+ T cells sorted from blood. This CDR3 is CASSFGLAGADTQYF. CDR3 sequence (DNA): TGTGCCAGCAGTTTCGGGCTAGCGGGAGCTGATACGCAGTATTTT.